This TCR beta chain emerged from a study of blood T cells in healthy people across ages. The CDR3 totals 14 residues. V dropped 3 bases and J dropped 4; count of bases not matched to a gene: 6. CDR1 and CDR2 from the germline V gene are LNHDA and SQIVND (reference sequence). For the second PCR, which ran for roughly 7 to 11 cycles, a sample-barcoded 5' primer and a J-beta primer mix were used. TCRdb passed the 5' RACE reads through MiXCR, listing each CDR3 protein once. The sample yields under 850,000 distinct CDR3 sequences, about 37% seen once. The receptor's source is a man in his late teens or twenties in good health. The specimen was blood. This sequence joins TRBV19 and TRBJ2-7, with TRBD1 identical over 7 bases. The CDR3 here is CASSMRQGQYEQYF. The CDR3, as DNA: TGTGCCAGTAGTATGCGACAGGGACAATACGAGCAGTACTTC.